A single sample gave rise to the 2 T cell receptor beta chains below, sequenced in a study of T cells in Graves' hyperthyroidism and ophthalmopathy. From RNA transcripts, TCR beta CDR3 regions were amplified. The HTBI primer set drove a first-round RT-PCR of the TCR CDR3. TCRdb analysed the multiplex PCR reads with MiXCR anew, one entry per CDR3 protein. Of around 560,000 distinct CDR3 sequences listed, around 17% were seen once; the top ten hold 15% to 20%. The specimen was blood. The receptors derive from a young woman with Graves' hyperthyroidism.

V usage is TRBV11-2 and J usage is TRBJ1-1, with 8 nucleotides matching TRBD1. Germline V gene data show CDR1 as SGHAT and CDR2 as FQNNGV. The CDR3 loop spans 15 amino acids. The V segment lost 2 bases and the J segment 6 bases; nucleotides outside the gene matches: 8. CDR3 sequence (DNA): TGTGCCAGCAGCTTAAATTCAGGGGGCTGGGCTGAAGCTTTCTTT. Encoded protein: CASSLNSGGWAEAFF.

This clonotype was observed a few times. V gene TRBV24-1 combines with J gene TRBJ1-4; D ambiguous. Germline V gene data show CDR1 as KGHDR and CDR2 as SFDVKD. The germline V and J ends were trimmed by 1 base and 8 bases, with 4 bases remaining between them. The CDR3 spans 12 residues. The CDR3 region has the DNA TGTGCCACCAGTGATTTTGGCGAAAAACTGTTTTTT. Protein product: CATSDFGEKLFF.